This T cell receptor (beta chain) was captured in a study of T cell responses to AZD1222 COVID-19 vaccine (dated by TCRdb to the early 2020s). Notes on the research overall: AZD1222 recipients whose second dose came at about 4 weeks and those whose second dose came at about 12 weeks were combined into one group, since spike-specific TCR depth and breadth did not differ between the two schedules. TCR sequencing was performed for more than 230 trial participants, of whom 200 to 210 were given two doses of AZD1222 and some 26 were given two doses of MenACWY control vaccine. Trial participants were enrolled by age into subgroups of 18-55, 56-69 and 70-plus years, and around 150, 28 and 57 TCR-sequenced participants, respectively, were included in these subgroups.

The CDR3 regions of human TCRbeta chains were analyzed by immunosequencing. As for the original processing: Repertoire TCRs were checked for matches against a reference library of SARS-CoV-2-specific TCRs that had been generated using the MIRA antigen-specificity platform. Breadth was defined as the fraction of unique TCRs that were SARS-CoV-2-associated. Depth was defined as the fraction of total T cells that were SARS-CoV-2-associated. Using the MIRA data, each spike-specific TCR was mapped to the spike region that the TCR reacts to and placed in a CD4 or CD8 class. Log10-transformed breadth and depth values were compared by one-way ANOVA with Sidak's multiple comparisons tests. TCRdb retrieved this table from immuneACCESS and kept in-frame rearrangements only. Not all clones are present; in checked studies, unresolved V genes account for under half, and no reason is known for the remainder. Clone size and V and J calls were adopted from that table, with D and trimming inferred from the DNA. The table for this sample lists 130,000 or so clones; roughly 93% of them were counted only once. The top ten hold around 3.1% of the sample.

Inclusive of the bounding cysteine and phenylalanine, the CDR3 is 18 residues long. The retained sequence is limited to the CDR3, 54 bases, with the frame set at the first base. The trim is 5 bases for V and 3 bases for J, with a gap of 23 bases between the germline ends. From a lookup of the germline V gene (reference sequence), CDR1 and CDR2 are MNHEY and SMNVEV. Worth noting for this clone: This clone's antigen is unknown. No much larger clonotype is one base removed from it; base qualities were not supplied.

Taken with the paper, the label for time point translates to: baseline before first vaccination. Vaccinee samples were obtained from the UK trials COV001 and COV002, which included a single-blind randomized controlled phase 2/3 trial of AZD1222 (ChAdOx1 nCoV-19) in healthy adults. For TCRbeta chain sequencing, PBMC samples were collected from trial participants at day 0 and at day 28 after the second dose. Summary of the overall study and its limitations: Reportedly, close to half of the unique spike-specific TCRs recognized epitopes lying outside the regions that are mutated in the B.1.351 and B.1.1.7 variants. Most participants were white British and females outnumbered males, and the authors suggested that clonal diversity may have been underestimated. Because no samples from the day 14 peak response were available, repertoires could be characterized only after the peak T cell response. The 56-69-year group was small, and its depth increase did not reach significance, likely because of low power. The whole spike protein was spanned by vaccine-associated CD4 TCRs, and dominant responses were seen in regions 160-218 and 743-854. Conclusions about previously exposed vaccinees are limited, since just a handful of AZD1222 recipients were seropositive for SARS-CoV-2 at baseline. After two AZD1222 doses, both the breadth and the depth of spike-specific TCRs were significantly higher than at day 0 and than in MenACWY recipients.

Rearrangement joined TRBV27 to TRBJ1-5; the D segment could be TRBD1, given 6 matching bases. The sample consisted of peripheral blood, taken on day 0 of AZD1222 vaccination. The TCR sequence derives from an adult in good health. The sequenced DNA is TGTGCCAGCAGTCTGGACAGCCCCGGGGGAACCTCCAATCAGCCCCAGCATTTT. Translated, it gives CASSLDSPGGTSNQPQHF.